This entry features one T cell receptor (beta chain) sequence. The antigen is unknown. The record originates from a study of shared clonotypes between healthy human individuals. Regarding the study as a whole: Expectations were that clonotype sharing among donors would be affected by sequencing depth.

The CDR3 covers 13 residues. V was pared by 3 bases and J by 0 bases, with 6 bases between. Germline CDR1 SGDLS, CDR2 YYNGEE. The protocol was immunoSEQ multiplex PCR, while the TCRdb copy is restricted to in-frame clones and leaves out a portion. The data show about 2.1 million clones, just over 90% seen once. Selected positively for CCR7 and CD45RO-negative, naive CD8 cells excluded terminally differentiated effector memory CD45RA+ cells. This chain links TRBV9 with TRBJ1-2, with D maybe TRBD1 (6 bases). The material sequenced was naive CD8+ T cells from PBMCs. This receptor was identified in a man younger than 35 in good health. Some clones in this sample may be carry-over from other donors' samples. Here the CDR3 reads CASSGTANYGYTF. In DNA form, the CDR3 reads TGTGCCAGCAGCGGGACAGCTAACTATGGCTACACCTTC.